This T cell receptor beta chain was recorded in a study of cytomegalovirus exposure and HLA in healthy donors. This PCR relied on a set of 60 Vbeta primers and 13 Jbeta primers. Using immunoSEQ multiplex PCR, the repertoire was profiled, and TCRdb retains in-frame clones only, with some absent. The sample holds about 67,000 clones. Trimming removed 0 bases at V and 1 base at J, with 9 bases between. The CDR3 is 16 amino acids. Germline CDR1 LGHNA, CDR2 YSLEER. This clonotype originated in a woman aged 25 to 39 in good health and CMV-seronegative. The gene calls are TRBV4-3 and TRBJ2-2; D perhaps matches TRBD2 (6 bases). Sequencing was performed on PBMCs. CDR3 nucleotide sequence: TGCGCCAGCAGCCAAGACTTGGGGGGGAACACCGGGGAGCTGTTTTTT. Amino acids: CASSQDLGGNTGELFF.